This T cell receptor (beta chain) was sequenced during a study of blood T cell repertoires in COVID-19. Using immunoSEQ multiplex PCR, the repertoire was profiled, and TCRdb retains in-frame clones only, with some absent. The data show 40,000 to 50,000 clones, 75% to 90% seen once. In germline, CDR1 is MGHRA, CDR2 YSYEKL. The CDR3 is 20 amino acids. Losses at the gene ends were 1 base for V and 0 bases for J; bases not matched to a gene: 15. Source material: peripheral blood. The rearrangement joins TRBV4-1 to TRBJ1-5, with 7 bases matching TRBD1. This TCR was sampled from a human donor in a cohort sampled during active COVID-19. The donor label of this sample is uncertain. The CDR3 DNA is TGCGCCAGCAGCCAAGCCCCGCGGGACAGACGCTCCTTTAGCAATCAGCCCCAGCATTTT. Protein: CASSQAPRDRRSFSNQPQHF.